The 16 T cell receptor beta chains presented below share a single source sample, sequenced in a study of breast tumors, draining lymph nodes, adjacent tissues. TCRdb passed the multiplex PCR reads through MiXCR, listing each CDR3 protein once. Altogether 20,000 to 30,000 distinct CDR3 sequences are present, 23% being singletons, with the ten largest covering approximately 13%. Input material: breast tumor tissue. These receptors were collected from a female donor with breast cancer. Some clones in this sample may be carry-over from other donors' samples.

CDR3 nucleotides: TGTGCCATCAGCGAAAGCGGGAGCTCCTACGAGCAGTACTTC. It encodes CAISESGSSYEQYF. This chain uses TRBV10-3 with TRBJ2-7, with 8 bases lining up with TRBD2. Germline loops: CDR1 ENHRY, CDR2 SYGVKD. Trimming removed 6 bases from V and 0 bases from J; junction bases left unmatched: 4. The CDR3 spans 14 residues.

This clonotype was detected many times. The chain uses TRBV19 and TRBJ2-1, with D hard to call. Trimming removed 0 bases at V and 1 base at J, with 7 bases between. The germline gives CDR1 LNHDA, CDR2 SQIVND (reference sequence). The CDR3 extends over 15 amino acids. In DNA, the CDR3 is TGTGCCAGTAGTATAGATGGTCAGTCCTACAATGAGCAGTTCTTC. Translating gives CASSIDGQSYNEQFF.

This clonotype appeared a few times. CDR3 protein: CASSTGQVPNTEAFF. CDR3 DNA: TGTGCCAGTAGTACCGGACAGGTGCCGAACACTGAAGCTTTCTTT. The chain joins TRBV19 to TRBJ1-1; 7 bases are shared with TRBD1. CDR1 and CDR2 (germline): LNHDA, SQIVND (reference sequence). V was pared by 4 bases and J by 1 base, with 6 bases of the junction left unmatched. The CDR3 length is 15 residues.

This clonotype was detected many times. The chain joins TRBV12-3 or TRBV12-4 to TRBJ2-3, with TRBD2 identical over 8 bases. CDR3 size: 16 residues. Unmatched junction bases numbered 8, after V lost 1 base and J lost 5 bases. The chain's CDR3 is CASSLGHSGEEDTQYF. In DNA form, the CDR3 reads TGTGCCAGCAGTTTAGGTCATAGCGGGGAAGAAGATACGCAGTATTTT.

This clonotype was counted many times. This chain joins TRBV20-1 and TRBJ2-1, with 11 bases matching TRBD2. This CDR3 contains 16 residues. J lost 0 bases, V lost 1 base, and 2 bases had no gene match. From germline, CDR1 is DFQATT and CDR2 SNEGSKA (reference sequence). CDR3 DNA: TGCAGTGCTAGAGTAGCGGGAGGGAGCTCCTACAATGAGCAGTTCTTC. Translation: CSARVAGGSSYNEQFF.

In its sample, this clonotype was seen many times. The rearrangement links TRBV20-1 to TRBJ2-1, with D unresolved. V was cut by 3 bases and J by 3 bases, with 9 bases left in between. This CDR3 contains 13 residues. CDR1 is DFQATT, CDR2 SNEGSKA, per germline (reference sequence). This chain's CDR3 is CSARAPRYNEQFF. In DNA, the CDR3 is TGCAGTGCTAGGGCCCCCCGCTACAATGAGCAGTTCTTC.

This clonotype occurred many times. The chain uses TRBV5-1 and TRBJ2-1; D is possibly TRBD1 (6 bases). The CDR3 runs to 14 residues. Looked up from germline, CDR1 is SGHRS and CDR2 is YFSETQ. V lost 4 bases and J lost 4, with 12 bases in between. The DNA of the CDR3 is TGCGCCAGCAGCCCAGGGGAACCGTACAATGAGCAGTTCTTC. Encoded protein: CASSPGEPYNEQFF.

This clonotype has a count of ten or more. V gene TRBV7-6 combines with J gene TRBJ1-5, with 7 bases aligning to TRBD1. This CDR3 comprises 15 residues. Trimming cost V 5 bases and J 3 bases; bases outside gene matches: 7. From germline, CDR1 is SGHVS and CDR2 FNYEAQ. The CDR3 nucleotides are TGTGCCAGCAGCCCAACAGGGGAAGACAATCAGCCCCAGCATTTT. Protein: CASSPTGEDNQPQHF.

As concerns this clonotype: This CDR3 is missing its conserved last phenylalanine or tryptophan, likely due to a read error. The chain couples TRBV7-8 to TRBJ1-5; possible D gene TRBD1, 5 bases. Deletions cut 5 bases from V and 4 bases from J, with 21 bases between. Germline CDR1 SGHVS, CDR2 FQNEAQ. The CDR3 is 17 residues long. CDR3 loop: CASSLRVSPGRNQPQHL. CDR3 bases: TGTGCCAGCAGCCTCAGGGTTTCCCCGGGCCGGAATCAGCCCCAGCATCTT.

The chain carries TRBV20-1 and TRBJ1-1; no firm D call. Germline CDR1 reads DFQATT; CDR2 reads SNEGSKA (reference sequence). V was clipped by 0 bases and J by 0 bases, with 5 bases between them. CDR3 size: 13 residues. The CDR3 region is CSARDRMNTEAFF. In DNA, the CDR3 is TGCAGTGCTAGAGACAGGATGAACACTGAAGCTTTCTTT.

This clonotype showed up many times. The chain has TRBV29-1 and TRBJ2-1; 9 nucleotides match TRBD1. The CDR3 is 14 residues long. CDR1 SQVTM and CDR2 ANQGSEA come from the germline V gene. The chain's CDR3 is CSCPGTGSYNEQFF. In nucleotides, the CDR3 is TGCAGTTGCCCCGGGACAGGGTCCTACAATGAGCAGTTCTTC.

This clonotype was counted once. The CDR3 reads CASRVPGLNTEAFF. The CDR3 nucleotides are TGCGCCAGCAGAGTCCCAGGGTTGAACACTGAAGCTTTCTTT. The V gene is TRBV5-1, the J gene TRBJ1-1; D possibly corresponds to TRBD1 (5 bases). Trimming shortened V by 5 bases and J by 0 bases, and 11 bases separated the two germline ends. CDR1 is SGHRS, CDR2 YFSETQ, per germline. The CDR3 runs to 14 residues.

At least ten counts were recorded for this clonotype. The chain has TRBV4-1 and TRBJ1-2, with D maybe TRBD1 (5 bases). CDR3 length: 16 amino acids. Germline assignment: CDR1 MGHRA and CDR2 YSYEKL. The V end was cut by 2 bases, the J end by 2 bases, with 15 bases between. The CDR3 is CASSQRRGRVNYGYTF. CDR3 DNA sequence: TGCGCCAGCAGCCAACGACGGGGACGTGTCAACTATGGCTACACCTTC.

This clonotype is categorized as medium-sized. The CDR3 sequence is CSARQGFYEQYF. Written as DNA, the CDR3 is TGCAGTGCTAGACAGGGGTTCTACGAGCAGTACTTC. The chain links TRBV20-1 to TRBJ2-7, with D maybe TRBD1 (6 bases). CDR1 DFQATT and CDR2 SNEGSKA come from the germline V gene (reference sequence). The V end was cut by 2 bases, the J end by 3 bases, with 8 bases between. The CDR3 length is 12 residues.

This clonotype was seen repeatedly, ten times or more. V and J are TRBV15 and TRBJ1-5, with 10 positions matching TRBD1. Unmatched junction bases numbered 11, after V lost 7 bases and J lost 2 bases. Germline V gene data show CDR1 as LNHNV and CDR2 as YYDKDF (reference sequence). This CDR3 spans 17 amino acids. CDR3 bases: TGTGCCACCACCCCGGGACAGGGGATCTGGGGCAATCAGCCCCAGCATTTT. Translation: CATTPGQGIWGNQPQHF.

The sample holds many counts of this clonotype. This sequence joins TRBV7-9 and TRBJ2-2, with a tentative D call TRBD1 (6 bases). The CDR3 has 17 amino acids. From germline, CDR1 is SEHNR and CDR2 FQNEAQ (reference sequence). Trimming removed 5 bases from V and 0 bases from J, with 16 bases in between. CDR3: CASSPYPQGPNTGELFF. The CDR3 region has the DNA TGTGCCAGCAGCCCTTATCCCCAGGGGCCGAACACCGGGGAGCTGTTTTTT.